This TCR beta chain appears in the sequencing data of a study of T cells in Graves' hyperthyroidism and ophthalmopathy. What was amplified from RNA transcripts were TCR beta CDR3 regions. Using the HTBI primer set, a first-round RT-PCR was run on the TCR CDR3. A single record per CDR3 protein comes from TCRdb applying MiXCR to the multiplex PCR reads. The data hold 300,000 to 450,000 distinct CDR3 sequences, with roughly 15% observed a single time. This clonotype has a count of ten or more. What it recognizes is unknown. V lost 0 bases to trimming and J lost 1 base; unmatched junction nucleotides: 5. CDR3 length: 15 amino acids. The germline V gene has CDR1 GTSNPN and CDR2 SVGIG (reference sequence). Not enrolled were patients with uncontrolled infection, other autoimmune disease, pregnancy or lactation. Every diagnosis used clinical symptoms, serum thyroxine and TRAb, thyroid ultrasound and orbital computed tomography.

Broader study findings: Blood held most thyroid clonotypes expanded above 0.001 frequency. A median 6.5 months before onset, the model predicted ophthalmopathy.

The TCR originated in a woman under 40 with Graves' ophthalmopathy. This sequence joins TRBV30 and TRBJ2-5; 7 bases map to TRBD2. The specimen sequenced was blood. The chain's CDR3 is CAWSVKTSLQETQYF. The CDR3 coding sequence is TGTGCCTGGAGTGTAAAGACTAGCCTCCAAGAGACCCAGTACTTC. The entire variable domain, with the rest obtained from reference TRBV30 and TRBJ2-5, is as follows: SQTIHQWPATLVQPVGSPLSLECTVEGTSNPNLYWYRQAAGRGLQLLFYSVGIGQISSEVPQNLSASRPQDRQFILSSKKLLLSDSGFYLCAWSVKTSLQETQYFGPGTRLLVL.